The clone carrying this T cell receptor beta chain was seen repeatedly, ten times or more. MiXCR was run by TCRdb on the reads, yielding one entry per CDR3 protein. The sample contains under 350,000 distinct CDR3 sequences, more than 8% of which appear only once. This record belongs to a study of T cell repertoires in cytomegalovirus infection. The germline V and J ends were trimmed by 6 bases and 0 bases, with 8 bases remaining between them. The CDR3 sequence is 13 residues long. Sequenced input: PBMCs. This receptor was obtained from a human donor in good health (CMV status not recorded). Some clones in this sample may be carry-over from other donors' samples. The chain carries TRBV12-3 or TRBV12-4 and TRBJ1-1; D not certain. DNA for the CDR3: TGTGCCAGCAGACTCGCTATGAACACTGAAGCTTTCTTT. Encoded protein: CASRLAMNTEAFF.